The 29 T cell receptor beta chains below were found in one sample sequenced in a study of human T cells and chemical hapten exposure. Time point noted: patch test 3, about 24 weeks after DPC sensitization. Treatment indicated: therapeutic diphenylcyclopropenone sensitization with weekly scalp DPC. One entry per CDR3 protein results from TCRdb running MiXCR on the RACE reads. Among about 190,000 distinct CDR3 sequences, around 23% were seen once, and the ten largest hold 2.5%. This sample comprised whole blood, obtained in connection with sensitization to the hapten diphenylcyclopropenone (DPC). These receptors were obtained from a middle-aged woman with alopecia areata. Some clones in this sample may be carry-over from other donors' samples.

As DNA, the CDR3 is TGTGCCATCAGTACAGGGGGCACTGAAGCTTTCTTT. It specifies CAISTGGTEAFF. This sequence joins TRBV10-3 and TRBJ1-1; TRBD1 agrees at 8 bases. Germline loops: CDR1 ENHRY, CDR2 SYGVKD. The CDR3 sequence is 12 residues long. Trimming at V came to 5 bases and at J to 4 bases, leaving 0 bases not matched to a gene.

This clonotype was counted ten times or more. The V call is TRBV2, the J call TRBJ1-5, with D unresolved. Germline V gives CDR1 SNHLY, CDR2 FYNNEI. CDR3 length: 14 residues. Between the trimmed V and J ends, which lost 6 bases and 0 bases, there was a span of 9 bases. The chain's CDR3 is CASSRTGSNQPQHF. In DNA, the CDR3 is TGTGCCAGCAGCAGGACGGGTAGCAATCAGCCCCAGCATTTT.

The chain combines TRBV20-1 with TRBJ2-7; 8 nucleotides align to TRBD2. From germline, CDR1 is DFQATT and CDR2 SNEGSKA (reference sequence). This CDR3 is built from 13 residues. The junction had 3 bases not matched to a gene; V was cut back by 1 base and J by 4 bases. Here the CDR3 reads CSARGEREYEQYF. The DNA of the CDR3 is TGCAGTGCTAGAGGTGAGCGGGAGTACGAGCAGTACTTC.

This clonotype was counted between two and nine times. This chain uses TRBV9 with TRBJ2-1, with 10 positions matching TRBD2. The V segment lost 2 bases and the J segment 2 bases; nucleotides outside the gene matches: 7. The CDR3 contains 17 residues. In germline, CDR1 is SGDLS, CDR2 YYNGEE. The CDR3 spells CASSVGLAGAPYNEQFF. CDR3 coding DNA: TGTGCCAGCAGCGTCGGGCTAGCGGGAGCCCCCTACAATGAGCAGTTCTTC.

This clonotype has a handful of counts. The chain combines TRBV6-6 with TRBJ1-5, with 7 positions matching TRBD1. In germline, CDR1 is MNHNY, CDR2 SVGAGI (reference sequence). The CDR3 has 14 amino acids. V gave up 6 bases and J gave up 4 bases; unmatched junction bases: 6. This CDR3 reads CASRGDRANQPQHF. DNA of the CDR3: TGTGCCAGCAGAGGGGACAGAGCGAATCAGCCCCAGCATTTT.

The chain employs TRBV2 and TRBJ2-7; 10 bases agree with TRBD1. This CDR3 has 13 amino acids. From germline, CDR1 is SNHLY and CDR2 FYNNEI. Unmatched junction bases numbered 2, after V lost 6 bases and J lost 3 bases. CDR3 amino acids: CASSGTGVYEQYF. The CDR3 DNA reads as TGTGCCAGCAGCGGGACAGGGGTCTACGAGCAGTACTTC.

This clonotype has only a few counts. V and J are TRBV20-1 and TRBJ1-2; TRBD1 agrees at 8 bases. Germline trimming cut 2 bases from V and 7 bases from J; bases unmatched to any gene: 15. From germline, CDR1 is DFQATT and CDR2 SNEGSKA (reference sequence). CDR3 length: 16 residues. The CDR3 region is CSARPPTGATVRGYTF. The CDR3 DNA reads as TGCAGTGCTAGACCCCCGACAGGGGCTACGGTTCGTGGCTACACCTTC.

For the CDR3, the DNA is TGTGCCAGCAGCTCCCGCCTTCAGGCTGAAGCTTTCTTT. This encodes CASSSRLQAEAFF. The chain carries TRBV9 and TRBJ1-1; D gene uncertain. CDR1 is SGDLS and CDR2 is YYNGEE in the germline V gene. This CDR3 has 13 amino acids. V lost 4 bases and J lost 6, with 13 bases in between.

The J gene is TRBJ2-2, the V gene TRBV29-1; 8 nucleotides agree with TRBD1. The ends lost 7 bases at V and 5 bases at J; junction bases unmatched: 9. Germline V lookup: CDR1 SQVTM, CDR2 ANQGSEA. There are 14 residues in the CDR3. CDR3 nucleotide sequence: TGCAGCGCTAAGGACAGGGCTCAGACCGGGGAGCTGTTTTTT. The encoded protein is CSAKDRAQTGELFF.

The sample holds a few counts of this clonotype. The chain couples TRBV28 to TRBJ2-7; the D call may be TRBD1 or TRBD2 (6 bases each). Germline V gene data show CDR1 as MDHEN and CDR2 as SYDVKM. CDR3 length equals 17 residues. Trimming took off 1 base at V and 6 bases at J, with 22 bases between the two ends. The CDR3 DNA sequence: TGTGCCAGCAGTTTATCTTTTACTGTCGGGGGCAGCGCCGAGCAGTACTTC. Amino acids: CASSLSFTVGGSAEQYF.

The chain has TRBV7-2 and TRBJ2-4, with D perhaps TRBD2 (5 bases). Germline V lookup: CDR1 SGHTA, CDR2 FQGNSA. The CDR3 length is 13 residues. V lost 3 bases and J lost 6, with 9 bases in between. CDR3 sequence: CASSFSGGNIQYF. For the CDR3, the DNA is TGTGCCAGCAGCTTCAGCGGCGGAAACATTCAGTACTTC.

The chain is built from TRBV20-1 and TRBJ2-7, with TRBD1 as a possible D gene (6 bases). The CDR3 loop spans 15 amino acids. The ends were cut back, 1 base at V and 0 bases at J, with 13 bases in the middle. The germline V gene has CDR1 DFQATT and CDR2 SNEGSKA (reference sequence). The CDR3 DNA sequence: TGCAGTGCTAGAGGGGCAAGGACAGCCTCCTACGAGCAGTACTTC. It encodes CSARGARTASYEQYF.

In this sample, this clonotype turned up a few times. The chain uses TRBV5-1 and TRBJ2-7; D is unclear. The CDR3 has 13 amino acids. CDR1 and CDR2 (germline): SGHRS, YFSETQ. Trimming removed 1 base from V and 3 bases from J, with 8 bases in between. This CDR3 is CASSLNTDYEQYF. The DNA for the CDR3 is TGCGCCAGCAGCTTGAATACAGACTACGAGCAGTACTTC.

This sequence joins TRBV2 and TRBJ1-2; D uncertain. The CDR3 runs to 14 residues. V was trimmed by 6 bases and J by 2 bases, leaving 13 bases between them. The germline gives CDR1 SNHLY, CDR2 FYNNEI. The CDR3 nucleotides read TGTGCCAGCAGATTCAACGGCCCAAACTATGGCTACACCTTC. Translation: CASRFNGPNYGYTF.

This rearrangement joins TRBV11-2 to TRBJ2-1, with TRBD1 as a possible D gene (5 bases). CDR3 length equals 15 residues. Trimming shortened V by 5 bases and J by 4 bases, and 15 bases separated the two germline ends. CDR1 and CDR2 from the germline V gene are SGHAT and FQNNGV. For the CDR3, the DNA is TGTGCCAGCAGCCTTGGGGCTTCAGGATACAATGAGCAGTTCTTC. Protein product: CASSLGASGYNEQFF.

The CDR3 DNA reads TGCAGTGCTAGAGATCTGGTCCTAGCGGGAGGAGAGACCCAGTACTTC. This codes for CSARDLVLAGGETQYF. J is TRBJ2-5 and V is TRBV20-1; 11 bases are a match to TRBD2. Germline values: CDR1 DFQATT, CDR2 SNEGSKA (reference sequence). V trimming: 0 bases; J trimming: 4 bases; junction bases outside the gene matches: 7. The CDR3 loop spans 16 amino acids.

This clonotype was detected many times. This chain links TRBV11-3 with TRBJ2-3, with TRBD1 matching 11 bases. J lost 4 bases, V lost 5 bases, and 5 bases had no gene match. Looked up from germline, CDR1 is SGHNT and CDR2 is YENEEA. There are 15 residues in the CDR3. The CDR3, as DNA: TGTGCCAGCAGCATGTGGGGACAGGGGGCAGATACGCAGTATTTT. Its protein is CASSMWGQGADTQYF.

The genes are TRBV18 and TRBJ1-1; 7 positions agree with TRBD1. Germline CDR1 and CDR2: KGHSH and LQKENI. This CDR3 spans 16 amino acids. The V gene end was trimmed by 3 bases and the J gene end by 7 bases; junction bases not matched to a gene: 14. This CDR3 is CASSPSTATGRVEAFF. CDR3 in DNA: TGTGCCAGCTCACCCTCAACCGCGACAGGGAGGGTTGAAGCTTTCTTT.

The chain employs TRBV12-3 or TRBV12-4 and TRBJ2-1; weak D call: TRBD2 (5 bases). V was trimmed by 1 base and J by 1 base, leaving 8 bases between them. The length of the CDR3 is 15 residues. The CDR3: CASSLDGNSYNEQFF. CDR3 nucleotides: TGTGCCAGCAGTTTAGACGGGAATTCCTACAATGAGCAGTTCTTC.

The chain is built from TRBV27 and TRBJ1-6; weak D call: TRBD1 (6 bases). V was cut by 5 bases and J by 10 bases, with 12 bases left in between. In germline, CDR1 is MNHEY, CDR2 SMNVEV (reference sequence). This CDR3 region has 13 residues. The CDR3 region is CASSTGSWSPLHF. CDR3 in DNA: TGTGCCAGCAGTACAGGGAGTTGGTCACCCCTCCACTTT.

This clonotype has just one count. V is TRBV28 and J is TRBJ2-3; D is unclear. The CDR3 contains 13 residues. Germline loops: CDR1 MDHEN, CDR2 SYDVKM. V gave up 2 bases and J gave up 9 bases, with 12 bases separating them. The DNA of the CDR3 is TGTGCCAGCAGTTTACAAGACCAGAAGACGCAGTATTTT. Protein: CASSLQDQKTQYF.

The CDR3 loop is CASSLSTNQPQHF. The DNA for the CDR3 is TGTGCCAGCAGCTTATCCACGAATCAGCCCCAGCATTTT. The chain couples TRBV7-2 to TRBJ1-5, with D uncertain. Trimming shortened V by 2 bases and J by 4 bases, and 6 bases separated the two germline ends. CDR1 SGHTA and CDR2 FQGNSA come from the germline V gene. This CDR3 is built from 13 residues.

This clonotype has at least ten counts. The rearrangement joins TRBV28 to TRBJ2-7; D gene uncertain. Trimming took off 5 bases at V and 1 base at J, with 12 bases between the two ends. The CDR3 totals 14 residues. Germline V gene data show CDR1 as MDHEN and CDR2 as SYDVKM. The CDR3 protein is CASSPRWDSYEQYF. The DNA of the CDR3 is TGTGCCAGCAGTCCCCGGTGGGATTCCTACGAGCAGTACTTC.

This rearrangement joins TRBV20-1 to TRBJ2-1; a possible D gene is TRBD2 (6 bases). The CDR3 extends over 15 amino acids. Between the trimmed V and J ends, which lost 6 bases and 0 bases, there was a span of 15 bases. Germline V gene lookup returns CDR1 DFQATT and CDR2 SNEGSKA (reference sequence). Here the CDR3 DNA reads TGCAGTGCCCGGCGGTCGGGGGACTCCTACAATGAGCAGTTCTTC. Residues: CSARRSGDSYNEQFF.

This chain links TRBV25-1 with TRBJ2-2; possibly TRBD2 for D (5 bases). Germline CDR1 MGHDK, CDR2 SYGVNS. The CDR3 is 13 amino acids. Trimming took off 9 bases at V and 0 bases at J, with 8 bases between the two ends. CDR3 sequence (DNA): TGTGCCAGTTCCGGGACGAACACCGGGGAGCTGTTTTTT. This codes for CASSGTNTGELFF.

In its sample, this clonotype was seen a few times. The V gene is TRBV7-2, the J gene TRBJ2-5; no clear D gene. With 2 bases removed from V and 0 bases from J, the gap between germline ends came to 7 bases. The CDR3 sequence is 14 residues long. Per germline, CDR1 SGHTA and CDR2 FQGNSA. CDR3 bases: TGTGCCAGCAGCTTACGGTACGACCAAGAGACCCAGTACTTC. This sequence encodes CASSLRYDQETQYF. The variable domain in full, completed from reference TRBV7-2 and TRBJ2-5, reads GAGVSQSPSNKVTEKGKDVELRCDPISGHTALYWYRQSLGQGLEFLIYFQGNSAPDKSGLPSDRFSAERTGGSVSTLTIQRTQQEDSAVYLCASSLRYDQETQYFGPGTRLLVL.

This clonotype was observed a few times. V and J are TRBV6-2 or TRBV6-3 and TRBJ1-1, with 7 nucleotides matching TRBD1. The germline CDR1 and CDR2 sequences are MNHEY and SVGEGT. J was trimmed by 1 base and V by 4 bases; bases with no gene match: 6. The CDR3 covers 15 residues. The CDR3 nucleotides are TGTGCCAGCAGTTCCGGACAGGTACAGAACACTGAAGCTTTCTTT. This encodes CASSSGQVQNTEAFF.

This clonotype was recorded many times. This chain links TRBV20-1 with TRBJ1-6; 8 nucleotides agree with TRBD1. The CDR3 is 14 amino acids. The germline gives CDR1 DFQATT, CDR2 SNEGSKA (reference sequence). V lost 6 bases and J lost 6; bases outside the gene matches: 7. The CDR3 nucleotides read TGCAGTGCGAAACAGGGGGGTGGTAATTCACCCCTCCACTTT. Translated: CSAKQGGGNSPLHF.

A few counts support this clonotype. This chain uses TRBV6-2 or TRBV6-3 with TRBJ1-2; D is uncertain. The CDR3 has 13 residues. V shed 6 bases and J shed 4 bases, with 12 bases lying between them. Germline CDR1 is MNHEY and CDR2 is SVGEGT. In DNA, the CDR3 is TGTGCCAGCAGAGACAACCACCGCTATGGCTACACCTTC. As protein: CASRDNHRYGYTF.